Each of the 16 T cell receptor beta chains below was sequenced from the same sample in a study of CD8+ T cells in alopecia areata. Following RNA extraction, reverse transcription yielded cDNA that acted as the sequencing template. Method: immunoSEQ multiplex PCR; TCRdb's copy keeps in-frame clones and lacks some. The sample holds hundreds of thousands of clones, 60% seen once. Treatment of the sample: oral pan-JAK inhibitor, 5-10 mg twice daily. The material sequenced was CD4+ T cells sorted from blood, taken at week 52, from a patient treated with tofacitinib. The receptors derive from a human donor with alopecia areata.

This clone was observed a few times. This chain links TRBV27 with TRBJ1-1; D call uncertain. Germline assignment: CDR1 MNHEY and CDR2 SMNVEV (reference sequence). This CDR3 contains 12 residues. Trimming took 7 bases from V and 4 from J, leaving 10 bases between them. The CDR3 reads CASTDRITEAFF. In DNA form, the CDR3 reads TGTGCCAGCACGGACCGTATCACTGAAGCTTTCTTT.

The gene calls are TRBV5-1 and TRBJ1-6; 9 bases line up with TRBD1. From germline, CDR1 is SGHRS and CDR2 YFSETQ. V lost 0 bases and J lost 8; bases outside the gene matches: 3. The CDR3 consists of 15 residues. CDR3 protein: CASSLDRGRDSPLHF. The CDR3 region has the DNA TGCGCCAGCAGCTTGGACAGGGGGCGAGATTCACCCCTCCACTTT.

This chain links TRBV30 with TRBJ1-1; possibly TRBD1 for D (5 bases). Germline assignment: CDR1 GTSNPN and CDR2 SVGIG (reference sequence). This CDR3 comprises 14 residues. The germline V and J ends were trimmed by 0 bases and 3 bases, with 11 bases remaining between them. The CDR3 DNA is TGTGCCTGGAGTGTCGGACCGGGGGACACTGAAGCTTTCTTT. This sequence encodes CAWSVGPGDTEAFF. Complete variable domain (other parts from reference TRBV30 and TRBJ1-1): SQTIHQWPATLVQPVGSPLSLECTVEGTSNPNLYWYRQAAGRGLQLLFYSVGIGQISSEVPQNLSASRPQDRQFILSSKKLLLSDSGFYLCAWSVGPGDTEAFFGQGTRLTVV.

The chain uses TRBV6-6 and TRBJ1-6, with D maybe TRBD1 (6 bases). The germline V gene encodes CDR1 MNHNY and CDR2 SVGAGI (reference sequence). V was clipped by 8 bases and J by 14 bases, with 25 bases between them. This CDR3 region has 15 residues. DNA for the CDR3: TGTGCCAGCGGGTCCTCGGGGACACGTCCTGGATCCCTCCACTTT. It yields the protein CASGSSGTRPGSLHF.

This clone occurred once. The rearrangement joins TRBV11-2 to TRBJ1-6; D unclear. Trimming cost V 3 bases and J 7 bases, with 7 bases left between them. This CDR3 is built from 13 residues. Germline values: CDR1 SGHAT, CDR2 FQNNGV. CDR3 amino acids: CASSFGRNSPLHF. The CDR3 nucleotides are TGTGCCAGCAGCTTCGGACGGAATTCACCCCTCCACTTT.

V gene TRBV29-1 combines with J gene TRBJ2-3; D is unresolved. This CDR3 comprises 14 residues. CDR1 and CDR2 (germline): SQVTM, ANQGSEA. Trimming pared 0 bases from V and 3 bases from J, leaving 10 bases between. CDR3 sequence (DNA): TGCAGCGTTGAAGATTTTTATGAGACAGATACGCAGTATTTT. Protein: CSVEDFYETDTQYF.

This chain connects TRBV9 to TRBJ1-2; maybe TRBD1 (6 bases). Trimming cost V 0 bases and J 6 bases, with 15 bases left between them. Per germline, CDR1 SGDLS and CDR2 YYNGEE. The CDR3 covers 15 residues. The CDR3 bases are TGTGCCAGCAGCGTAGAGGGGGTCGGCAAGAATGGCTACACCTTC. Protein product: CASSVEGVGKNGYTF.

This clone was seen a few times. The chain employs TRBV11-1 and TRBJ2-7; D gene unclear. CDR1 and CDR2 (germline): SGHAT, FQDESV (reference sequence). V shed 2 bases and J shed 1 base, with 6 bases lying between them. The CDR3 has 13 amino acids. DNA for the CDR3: TGTGCCAGCAGCTTACAGACTTCCTACGAGCAGTACTTC. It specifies CASSLQTSYEQYF.

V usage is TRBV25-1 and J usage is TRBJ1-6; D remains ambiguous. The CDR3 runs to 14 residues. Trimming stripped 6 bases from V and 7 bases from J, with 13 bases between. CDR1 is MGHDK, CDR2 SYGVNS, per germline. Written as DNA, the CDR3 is TGTGCCAGCAGGGGAGAACTCGTAAATTCACCCCTCCACTTT. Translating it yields CASRGELVNSPLHF.

CDR3 bases: TGTGCCAGCAGCCACGATGACAGGGTTCAGCCCCAGCATTTT. Its protein product is CASSHDDRVQPQHF. The V and J genes are TRBV4-2 and TRBJ1-5, with 7 bases matching TRBD1. The CDR3 is 14 amino acids. Germline values: CDR1 LGHNA, CDR2 YNFKEQ. J lost 6 bases, V lost 3 bases, and 5 bases had no gene match.

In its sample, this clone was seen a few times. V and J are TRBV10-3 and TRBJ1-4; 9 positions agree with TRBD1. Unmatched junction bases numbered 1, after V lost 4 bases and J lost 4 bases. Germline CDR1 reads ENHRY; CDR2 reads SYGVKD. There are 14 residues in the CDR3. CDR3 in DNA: TGTGCCATCAGTGGGGGACAGGGTAATGAAAAACTGTTTTTT. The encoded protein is CAISGGQGNEKLFF.

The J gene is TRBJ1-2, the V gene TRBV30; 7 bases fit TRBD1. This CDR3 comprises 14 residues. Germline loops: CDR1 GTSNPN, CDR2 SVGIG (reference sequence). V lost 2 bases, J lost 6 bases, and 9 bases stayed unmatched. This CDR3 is CAWSHSRGGNGYTF. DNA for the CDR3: TGTGCCTGGAGTCATTCCAGGGGGGGAAATGGCTACACCTTC.

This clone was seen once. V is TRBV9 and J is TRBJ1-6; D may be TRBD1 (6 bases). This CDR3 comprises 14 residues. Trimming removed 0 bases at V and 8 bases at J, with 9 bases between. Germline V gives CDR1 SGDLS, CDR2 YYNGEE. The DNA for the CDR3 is TGTGCCAGCAGCGTAGCAGGGGCTGATTCACCCCTCCACTTT. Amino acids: CASSVAGADSPLHF.

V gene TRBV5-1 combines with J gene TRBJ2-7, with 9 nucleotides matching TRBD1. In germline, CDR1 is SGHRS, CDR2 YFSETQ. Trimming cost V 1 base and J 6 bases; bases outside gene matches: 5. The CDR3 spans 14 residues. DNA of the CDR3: TGCGCCAGCAGCTTGAGGGACAGGGTAGGCGAGCAGTACTTC. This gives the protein CASSLRDRVGEQYF.

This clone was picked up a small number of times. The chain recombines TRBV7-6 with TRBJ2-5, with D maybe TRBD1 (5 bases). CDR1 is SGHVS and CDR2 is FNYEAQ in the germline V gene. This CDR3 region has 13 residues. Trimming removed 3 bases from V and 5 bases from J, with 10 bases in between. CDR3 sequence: CASSFGQRETQYF. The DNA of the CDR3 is TGTGCCAGCAGCTTCGGACAACGGGAGACCCAGTACTTC.

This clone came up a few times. The CDR3 loop reads CASSPDRGYNSPLHF. The DNA of the CDR3 is TGTGCCAGCAGCCCAGACAGGGGCTATAATTCACCCCTCCACTTT. The V and J genes are TRBV7-2 and TRBJ1-6, with 8 bases fitting TRBD1. Trimming took 5 bases from V and 3 from J; bases not matched to a gene: 3. The CDR3 runs 15 residues. In germline, CDR1 is SGHTA, CDR2 FQGNSA.